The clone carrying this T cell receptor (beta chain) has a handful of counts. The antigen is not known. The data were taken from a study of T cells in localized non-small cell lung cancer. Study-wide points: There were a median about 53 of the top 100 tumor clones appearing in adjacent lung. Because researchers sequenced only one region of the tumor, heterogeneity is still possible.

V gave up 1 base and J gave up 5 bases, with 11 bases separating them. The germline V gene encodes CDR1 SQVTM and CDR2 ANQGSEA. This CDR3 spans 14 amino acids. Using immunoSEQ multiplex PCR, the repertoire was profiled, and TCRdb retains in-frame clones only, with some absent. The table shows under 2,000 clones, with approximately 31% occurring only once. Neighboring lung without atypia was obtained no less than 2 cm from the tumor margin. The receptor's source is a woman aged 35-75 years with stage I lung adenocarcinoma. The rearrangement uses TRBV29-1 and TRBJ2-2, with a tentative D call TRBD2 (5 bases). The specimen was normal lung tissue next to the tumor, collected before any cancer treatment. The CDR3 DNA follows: TGCAGCGTTGAAGGGGCAGGAGGAACCGGGGAGCTGTTTTTT. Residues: CSVEGAGGTGELFF.